A single sample is the source of the 23 T cell receptor beta chains below, sequenced in a study of blood T cell repertoires in COVID-19. TCRdb's table, derived via immunoSEQ multiplex PCR, lists solely in-frame clones and lacks some. Of around 150,000 clones in the sample, approximately 87% were seen once. The sample consisted of peripheral blood. The receptors stem from a woman between 65 and 79 years old with COVID-19, enrolled during active disease.

The V and J genes are TRBV7-2 and TRBJ1-1; maybe TRBD1 (6 bases). The germline CDR1 and CDR2 sequences are SGHTA and FQGNSA. This CDR3 has 13 residues. V was shortened by 3 bases and J by 5 bases, with 10 bases between the two germline ends. The CDR3 region has the DNA TGTGCCAGCAGCTTTTACCAGGGGACTGAAGCTTTCTTT. This translates into CASSFYQGTEAFF.

V usage is TRBV7-2 and J usage is TRBJ1-5; TRBD1 aligns across 9 bases. Germline CDR1 is SGHTA and CDR2 is FQGNSA. The V gene end was trimmed by 5 bases and the J gene end by 6 bases; junction bases not matched to a gene: 8. The CDR3 contains 15 residues. The CDR3 spells CASSRTGAGGQPQHF. The CDR3 bases are TGTGCCAGCAGCCGGACAGGGGCAGGGGGTCAGCCCCAGCATTTT.

The chain combines TRBV2 with TRBJ1-2, with a weak D call TRBD1 (6 bases). The V end was cut by 3 bases, the J end by 6 bases, with 14 bases between. CDR3 length: 14 amino acids. From germline, CDR1 is SNHLY and CDR2 FYNNEI. CDR3 nucleotides: TGTGCCAGCAGTGATGACCCAGGGGTGGATGGCTACACCTTC. Its translation: CASSDDPGVDGYTF. Drawing the rest from reference TRBV2 and TRBJ1-2, the complete variable domain is EPEVTQTPSHQVTQMGQEVILRCVPISNHLYFYWYRQILGQKVEFLVSFYNNEISEKSEIFDDQFSVERPDGSNFTLKIRSTKLEDSAMYFCASSDDPGVDGYTFGSGTRLTVV.

The chain is built from TRBV18 and TRBJ2-1; TRBD1 matches 8 bases. The CDR3 runs to 15 residues. Germline V lookup: CDR1 KGHSH, CDR2 LQKENI. Losses at the gene ends were 2 bases for V and 4 bases for J; bases not matched to a gene: 4. CDR3 loop: CASSPETGVYNEQFF. CDR3 bases: TGTGCCAGCTCACCAGAGACAGGGGTGTACAATGAGCAGTTCTTC.

This chain links TRBV6-5 with TRBJ1-1, with D maybe TRBD1 (5 bases). The CDR3 is 14 amino acids. Germline V gene lookup returns CDR1 MNHEY and CDR2 SVGAGI. V dropped 4 bases and J dropped 3 bases, with 12 bases sitting between them. The CDR3 DNA reads as TGTGCCAGCAGTTCGACCCCCAGGGACACTGAAGCTTTCTTT. Translating gives CASSSTPRDTEAFF.

The rearrangement joins TRBV3-1 (or the pseudogene TRBV3-2) to TRBJ1-6; D perhaps matches TRBD1 (5 bases). The CDR3 runs to 15 residues. The V gene's germline CDR1 is LGHDT and CDR2 YNNKEL (reference sequence). Between the trimmed V and J ends, which lost 5 bases and 10 bases, there was a span of 18 bases. Written as DNA, the CDR3 is TGTGCCAGCAGCGTCCGCTTCAGGGCGGACTCACCCCTCCACTTT. Amino acid sequence: CASSVRFRADSPLHF.

The V call is TRBV27, the J call TRBJ2-3, with D possibly matching TRBD1 (6 bases). V gave up 8 bases and J gave up 5 bases, with 23 bases separating them. Germline V gives CDR1 MNHEY, CDR2 SMNVEV (reference sequence). The CDR3 extends over 16 amino acids. Written as DNA, the CDR3 is TGTGCCAGCCTCCATATGGGGGCGGGTTCCGGAGATACGCAGTATTTT. Encoded protein: CASLHMGAGSGDTQYF.

This chain uses TRBV19 with TRBJ2-3, with D hard to call. Trimming took 5 bases from V and 4 from J, leaving 13 bases between them. The CDR3 is 14 amino acids. CDR1 LNHDA and CDR2 SQIVND come from the germline V gene (reference sequence). The CDR3 bases are TGTGCCAGTAGTGCCCAGGTGGGTGCAGATACGCAGTATTTT. Residues: CASSAQVGADTQYF.

The V and J genes are TRBV2 and TRBJ2-7; a weak D match, TRBD2 (6 bases). The CDR3 sequence is 13 residues long. CDR1 is SNHLY and CDR2 is FYNNEI in the germline V gene. V was cut by 5 bases and J by 5 bases, with 13 bases left in between. The CDR3 loop reads CASSSGLRHEQYF. The CDR3 DNA sequence: TGTGCCAGCAGTTCGGGACTGCGGCACGAGCAGTACTTC. Filled out from reference TRBV2 and TRBJ2-7, the complete variable domain reads EPEVTQTPSHQVTQMGQEVILRCVPISNHLYFYWYRQILGQKVEFLVSFYNNEISEKSEIFDDQFSVERPDGSNFTLKIRSTKLEDSAMYFCASSSGLRHEQYFGPGTRLTVT.

The chain uses TRBV28 and TRBJ2-7; 8 bases fit TRBD2. CDR3 length equals 15 residues. J lost 4 bases, V lost 5 bases, and 10 bases had no gene match. Per germline, CDR1 MDHEN and CDR2 SYDVKM. CDR3 nucleotide sequence: TGTGCCAGCAGTAGACCGGGGGGGGAGTCGTACGAGCAGTACTTC. It codes for CASSRPGGESYEQYF.

The chain couples TRBV28 to TRBJ1-2; tentative D call: TRBD1 (5 bases). The germline gives CDR1 MDHEN, CDR2 SYDVKM. Trimming stripped 9 bases from V and 4 bases from J, with 21 bases between. The CDR3 is 15 amino acids. CDR3 loop: CASYRGSLTSYGYTF. The CDR3 bases are TGTGCCAGTTACCGGGGGTCCCTTACTTCCTATGGCTACACCTTC.

The chain employs TRBV28 and TRBJ1-2; 11 nucleotides align to TRBD1. CDR3 size: 16 residues. Germline V gene data show CDR1 as MDHEN and CDR2 as SYDVKM. V trimming: 4 bases; J trimming: 8 bases; junction bases outside the gene matches: 12. In nucleotides, the CDR3 is TGTGCCAGCAGTTCCCCCGCGGGACAGGGGGGCCTGGGCTACACCTTC. Protein: CASSSPAGQGGLGYTF.

The V and J genes are TRBV4-2 and TRBJ1-3; D uncertain. CDR1 is LGHNA, CDR2 YNFKEQ, per germline. The CDR3 has 16 amino acids. Deletions cut 0 bases from V and 0 bases from J, with 9 bases between. CDR3 bases: TGTGCCAGCAGCCAAGATGCTCGGGGCTCTGGAAACACCATATATTTT. Translating gives CASSQDARGSGNTIYF.

This chain links TRBV2 with TRBJ1-2, with D tentatively TRBD1 (6 bases). In germline, CDR1 is SNHLY, CDR2 FYNNEI. Trimming stripped 5 bases from V and 3 bases from J, with 13 bases between. The CDR3 extends over 14 amino acids. CDR3 in DNA: TGTGCCAGCAGTTTCAGGAGGACAGACTATGGCTACACCTTC. Residues: CASSFRRTDYGYTF.

This chain joins TRBV10-1 and TRBJ2-3; maybe TRBD2 (5 bases). The length of the CDR3 is 14 residues. Germline lookup yields CDR1 WNHNN and CDR2 SYGVQD (reference sequence). Trimming pared 5 bases from V and 1 base from J, leaving 10 bases between. CDR3 DNA: TGCGCCAGCAGTCGGGGAGACCGCACAGATACGCAGTATTTT. This translates into CASSRGDRTDTQYF.

This clone has more than one count but fewer than ten. V gene TRBV29-1 combines with J gene TRBJ1-2; D remains unclear. Trimming removed 5 bases at V and 0 bases at J, with 13 bases between. Per the germline V gene, CDR1 is SQVTM and CDR2 is ANQGSEA. The CDR3 loop spans 14 amino acids. CDR3: CSVTYTGANYGYTF. CDR3 sequence (DNA): TGCAGCGTTACCTATACGGGAGCTAACTATGGCTACACCTTC.

This clone was detected only a few times. J is TRBJ2-7 and V is TRBV25-1; 8 nucleotides line up with TRBD1. V lost 2 bases, J lost 2 bases, and 8 bases stayed unmatched. CDR1 and CDR2 (germline): MGHDK, SYGVNS. This CDR3 spans 16 amino acids. In nucleotides, the CDR3 is TGTGCCAGCAGTGAAGGCACAGGGGGTTTCGCCTACGAGCAGTACTTC. Amino acid sequence: CASSEGTGGFAYEQYF.

The chain recombines TRBV10-3 with TRBJ2-3; 12 bases align to TRBD2. V shed 5 bases, J shed 2 bases, and the junction held 20 bases outside the gene matches. The CDR3 has 21 amino acids. Germline values: CDR1 ENHRY, CDR2 SYGVKD. The CDR3 loop is CAISRGVLTSGGLLNTDTQYF. In DNA form, the CDR3 reads TGTGCCATCAGTCGCGGGGTTCTGACTAGCGGGGGCCTCCTAAACACAGATACGCAGTATTTT.

The chain uses TRBV6-2 or TRBV6-3 and TRBJ2-7, with D maybe TRBD2 (5 bases). CDR1 and CDR2 (germline): MNHEY, SVGEGT. The CDR3 contains 18 residues. Between the trimmed V and J ends, which lost 2 bases and 6 bases, there was a span of 26 bases. The CDR3 nucleotides read TGTGCCAGCAGTTACCACCCTAGAATATTATTCGGGGTGGGCGAGCAGTACTTC. It translates to CASSYHPRILFGVGEQYF.

The table lists this clone with a few counts. The CDR3: CASSDQGGYGYTF. The CDR3 DNA is TGTGCCAGCAGTGACCAGGGTGGCTATGGCTACACCTTC. The rearrangement uses TRBV28 and TRBJ1-2; TRBD1 might be the D (5 bases). V was cut by 5 bases and J by 4 bases, with 11 bases left in between. The CDR3 runs 13 residues. Looked up from germline, CDR1 is MDHEN and CDR2 is SYDVKM.

V gene TRBV29-1 combines with J gene TRBJ2-1; D is ambiguous. CDR1 and CDR2 (germline): SQVTM, ANQGSEA. The CDR3 length is 12 residues. Trimming took off 2 bases at V and 7 bases at J, with 9 bases between the two ends. CDR3 sequence (DNA): TGCAGCGTTGAACTTCCCGGTAATGAGCAGTTCTTC. As protein: CSVELPGNEQFF.

This chain uses TRBV5-4 with TRBJ1-4, with TRBD1 identical over 7 bases. CDR1 and CDR2 (germline): SGHNT, YYREEE (reference sequence). The trim removed 3 bases at V and 0 bases at J, leaving 5 bases unmatched. The CDR3 contains 16 residues. The CDR3: CASSSTGDATNEKLFF. The CDR3 bases are TGTGCCAGCAGCTCAACAGGGGACGCAACTAATGAAAAACTGTTTTTT.

This rearrangement joins TRBV11-2 to TRBJ2-2; 9 bases agree with TRBD2. This CDR3 has 15 residues. Germline V gene sequence: CDR1 SGHAT, CDR2 FQNNGV. The V gene end was trimmed by 4 bases and the J gene end by 4 bases; junction bases not matched to a gene: 4. CDR3 sequence reads: CASSSRRGGTGELFF. In nucleotides, the CDR3 is TGTGCCAGCAGCTCCCGGCGGGGGGGCACCGGGGAGCTGTTTTTT.